The T cell receptor (beta chain) under discussion was sequenced for a study of blood T cell repertoires in COVID-19. About the research overall: Donors in the United States, Italy and Spain gave samples during acute or convalescent COVID-19. Sources were T cells, B-cell-depleted T cells, or PBMCs; the material itself was cDNA or gDNA.

Some clones are missing from TCRdb's copy, which holds only in-frame ones; the method was immunoSEQ multiplex PCR. The repertoire holds approximately 190,000 clones, with about four fifths as singletons. The junction had 5 bases not matched to a gene; V was cut back by 5 bases and J by 6 bases. This CDR3 spans 15 amino acids. Germline CDR1 and CDR2: LNHDA and SQIVND (reference sequence). The chain uses TRBV19 and TRBJ2-1; 12 bases align to TRBD1. The sequence came from a middle-aged woman with acute or convalescent COVID-19. Sequencing used peripheral blood. CDR3 residues: CASSPGQGALNEQFF. CDR3 coding DNA: TGTGCCAGTAGTCCGGGACAGGGGGCCCTCAATGAGCAGTTCTTC.